Listed below are T cell receptor beta chains from one sample, sequenced in a study of T cells in Graves' hyperthyroidism and ophthalmopathy. TCRdb passed the multiplex PCR reads through MiXCR, listing each CDR3 protein once. The profile shows 45,000 to 55,000 distinct CDR3 sequences, about 54% of them singletons. Source material: peripheral blood or thyroid tissue (not recorded which). The source of these receptors is a man between 18 and 29 years old with Graves' hyperthyroidism. The CDR3 runs from the conserved cysteine through the conserved F or W. A D gene is named only where the DNA matches it firmly. Size values are once, few and many counts, or a class for expanded clones, and some rows have none.

v_call,j_call,d_call,clone_size,cdr3_aa,cdr3_nt
TRBV25-1,TRBJ1-4,.,.,CASSVTGTNEKLFF,TGTGCCAGCAGTGTTACAGGAACTAATGAAAAACTGTTTTTT
TRBV7-2,TRBJ2-2,TRBD2,.,CASSQRLAGVGEELFF,TGTGCCAGCAGCCAAAGACTAGCGGGGGTAGGCGAGGAGCTGTTCTTT
TRBV7-8,TRBJ1-5,.,few,CASSLGRWTVDQPQHF,TGTGCCAGCAGCTTAGGTCGTTGGACAGTTGATCAGCCCCAGCATTTT
TRBV5-1,TRBJ1-4,.,.,CASSPSPTNEKLFF,TGCGCCAGCAGCCCATCACCAACTAATGAAAAACTGTTTTTT
TRBV6-1,TRBJ2-7,TRBD1,many,CASRIGQVTYEQYF,TGTGCCAGCAGGATTGGACAGGTAACCTACGAGCAGTACTTC
TRBV4-3,TRBJ1-1,.,.,CASSEGTGTNTEAFF,TGCGCCAGCAGCGAAGGAACCGGGACGAACACTGAAGCTTTCTTT
TRBV11-1,TRBJ1-5,.,.,CASSLAGSQPQHF,TGTGCCAGCAGCTTGGCAGGGAGTCAGCCCCAGCATTTT
TRBV4-2,TRBJ1-3,.,.,CASSQGVNSGNTIYF,TGTGCCAGCAGCCAAGGAGTAAACTCTGGAAACACCATATATTTT
TRBV6-5,TRBJ2-7,TRBD1,many,CASHGQGREQYF,TGTGCCAGCCACGGACAGGGTCGCGAGCAGTACTTC
TRBV12-3/TRBV12-4,TRBJ2-5,.,many,CASSPRGGVETQYF,TGTGCCAGCAGCCCAAGAGGGGGTGTAGAGACCCAGTACTTC
TRBV27,TRBJ2-7,.,many,CASGDGGAVQYF,TGTGCCAGCGGCGACGGCGGCGCGGTGCAGTACTTC
TRBV9,TRBJ2-7,TRBD2,few,CASSVRPGTSGSSEQYF,TGTGCCAGCAGCGTGAGGCCCGGGACTAGCGGGAGTAGTGAGCAGTACTTC
TRBV20-1,TRBJ1-5,TRBD1,many,CSARGIEDREYQPQHF,TGCAGTGCTAGAGGGATCGAAGACAGGGAGTATCAGCCCCAGCATTTT
TRBV5-6,TRBJ1-5,.,many,CASSLRRENQPQHF,TGTGCCAGCAGCTTACGACGGGAGAATCAGCCCCAGCATTTT
TRBV7-8,TRBJ2-5,.,.,CASSQGGGGPQETQYF,TGCGCCAGCAGCCAAGGGGGGGGAGGCCCCCAAGAGACCCAGTACTTC
TRBV19,TRBJ2-5,.,.,CASRDQETQYF,TGTGCCAGTAGGGACCAAGAGACCCAGTACTTC
TRBV29-1,TRBJ2-5,TRBD2,many,CSATLAGVWDQETQYF,TGCAGCGCCACACTAGCGGGAGTTTGGGACCAAGAGACCCAGTACTTC
TRBV14,TRBJ1-1,.,once,CASSPWGNTEAFF,TGTGCCAGCAGCCCATGGGGGAACACTGAAGCTTTCTTT
TRBV6-6,TRBJ2-5,.,many,CASSSGVQTSGETQYF,TGTGCCAGCAGTTCGGGGGTCCAGACCTCGGGGGAGACCCAGTACTTC
TRBV12-3/TRBV12-4,TRBJ2-7,TRBD2,many,CASSWTSGSGEQYF,TGTGCCAGCAGTTGGACTAGCGGGAGTGGCGAGCAGTACTTC
TRBV9,TRBJ1-4,.,.,CASSARGGYLFF,TGTGCCAGCAGCGCCCGTGGGGGGTATCTGTTTTTT
TRBV6-2/TRBV6-3,TRBJ1-5,TRBD1,many,CASRTGGYNNQPQHF,TGTGCCAGCAGGACAGGGGGCTATAACAATCAGCCCCAGCATTTT
TRBV7-9,TRBJ2-7,TRBD2,.,CASSTSGRRYEQYF,TGTGCCAGCAGCACTAGCGGGAGGCGGTACGAGCAGTACTTC
TRBV10-2,TRBJ1-2,.,.,CASSSGLTYNYGYTF,TGCGCCAGCAGTTCGGGACTGACGTACAACTATGGCTACACCTTC
TRBV7-2,TRBJ1-6,.,.,CASSGGGSSYSSPLHF,TGTGCCAGCAGCGGGGGGGGGAGCTCCTACAGTTCACCCCTCCACTTT
TRBV7-9,TRBJ2-7,.,large,CASSLDWYEQYF,TGTGCCAGCAGCTTAGACTGGTACGAGCAGTACTTC
TRBV4-3,TRBJ1-4,TRBD1,.,CASSQTPGGSPEKLFF,TGCGCCAGCAGCCAAACTCCAGGGGGCTCTCCTGAAAAGCTGTTTTTT
TRBV29-1,TRBJ2-5,.,.,CSVARDETQYF,TGCAGCGTTGCCAGGGATGAGACCCAGTACTTC
TRBV5-1,TRBJ2-5,TRBD2,.,CASSPPGTSGGRETQYF,TGCGCCAGCAGCCCTCCTGGGACTAGCGGGGGCCGGGAGACCCAGTACTTC
TRBV29-1,TRBJ2-5,.,many,CGVAQETQYF,TGCGGCGTGGCGCAAGAGACCCAGTACTTC
TRBV20-1,TRBJ2-7,TRBD2,once,CSARSGLAGYEQYF,TGCAGTGCTAGATCCGGACTAGCGGGTTACGAGCAGTACTTC
TRBV7-2,TRBJ2-7,TRBD1,.,CASSPGTGFEQYF,TGTGCCAGCAGCCCCGGGACAGGGTTCGAGCAGTACTTC
TRBV28,TRBJ1-1,TRBD1,many,CASSSIWDREAFF,TGTGCCAGCAGTTCCATCTGGGACAGAGAAGCTTTCTTT
TRBV7-2,TRBJ1-6,TRBD1,few,CASSLAGGGWDSPLHF,TGTGCCAGCAGCCTGGCAGGGGGCGGATGGGATTCACCCCTCCACTTT
TRBV5-1,TRBJ1-2,.,medium-sized,CASSLEGRYGYTF,TGCGCCAGCAGCTTGGAGGGGAGGTATGGCTACACCTTC
TRBV2,TRBJ1-6,.,.,CASSDWDNSPLHF,TGTGCCAGCAGTGATTGGGATAATTCACCCCTCCACTTT
TRBV2,TRBJ1-1,.,many,CASSSDSNTEAFF,TGTGCCAGCAGCTCCGACAGTAACACTGAAGCTTTCTTT
TRBV6-5,TRBJ2-2,.,many,CASSSPAKGDGELFF,TGTGCCAGCAGTTCCCCGGCGAAGGGGGACGGGGAGCTGTTTTTT
TRBV19,TRBJ1-1,TRBD1,many,CASRGDSGNTEAFF,TGTGCCAGTAGGGGGGACAGTGGGAACACTGAAGCTTTCTTT
TRBV5-1,TRBJ1-4,.,.,CASSLDQLGEKLFF,TGCGCCAGCAGCTTGGATCAGTTAGGGGAAAAACTGTTTTTT
TRBV15,TRBJ2-5,.,.,CATSRAKSGTETQYF,TGTGCCACCAGCAGAGCAAAGTCGGGTACTGAGACCCAGTACTTC
TRBV2,TRBJ2-5,TRBD2,many,CANSEAPGLAGEFRARETQYF,TGTGCCAACAGTGAAGCGCCGGGACTAGCGGGGGAATTCCGAGCAAGAGAGACCCAGTACTTC
TRBV10-3,TRBJ2-7,TRBD1,many,CAISESGQTYEQYF,TGTGCCATCAGTGAGTCGGGACAGACCTACGAGCAGTACTTC
TRBV20-1,TRBJ1-1,TRBD1,.,CSASRDSSNTEAFF,TGCAGTGCTAGTCGGGACAGTTCGAACACTGAAGCTTTCTTT
TRBV15,TRBJ1-3,TRBD1,many,CATSKPQGVSGNTIYF,TGTGCCACCAGCAAACCTCAGGGGGTGTCTGGAAACACCATATATTTT
TRBV20-1,TRBJ1-5,.,once,CSARDMGASNQPQHF,TGCAGTGCTAGAGATATGGGGGCAAGCAATCAGCCCCAGCATTTT
TRBV7-2,TRBJ2-6,TRBD2,.,CASGQRAGGFSGANVPTF,TGTGCCAGCGGCCAGAGAGCGGGAGGATTTTCTGGGGCCAACGTCCCGACTTTC
TRBV24-1,TRBJ2-5,.,.,CATSEPKAGETQYF,TGTGCCACCAGTGAGCCCAAGGCCGGGGAGACCCAGTACTTC
TRBV20-1,TRBJ2-7,TRBD1,once,CSAAGGQESEQYF,TGCAGTGCCGCAGGGGGACAGGAGAGCGAGCAGTACTTC